This T cell receptor beta chain was sequenced during a study of sequential checkpoint blockade in melanoma. Turning to the study itself: Patients were randomized 1:1 to nivolumab-then-ipilimumab or ipilimumab-then-nivolumab first-line. Maintenance nivolumab came after either treatment sequence.

In its sample, this clone was seen once. Treatment specified: randomized to nivolumab then ipilimumab (arm A) or the reverse (arm B). Patients had received no earlier DNA-damaging chemotherapy. Sorted cells were live CD3+CD8+, lacking CD19 and CD56, from PBMCs. V shed 2 bases, J shed 3 bases, and the junction held 17 bases outside the gene matches. The V gene's germline CDR1 is SGHRS and CDR2 YFSETQ. The CDR3 runs to 18 residues. Here immunoSEQ multiplex PCR was the method, and the copy in TCRdb shows in-frame clones only, minus some. The sample has just under 20,000 clones; around 80% are singletons. The input for sequencing was CD8+ T cells sorted from blood (inferred from file names), taken from a patient given nivolumab and ipilimumab in sequence. The V and J genes are TRBV5-1 and TRBJ2-7; TRBD1 matches at 7 bases. The clonotype originates from a human donor with melanoma. The DNA for the CDR3 is TGCGCCAGCAGCTTTAACGAATGGGCTGGGGACAGCCACTACGAGCAGTACTTC. Its translation: CASSFNEWAGDSHYEQYF.